These T cell receptor beta chains were read from a single sample in a study of T-cell memory formation after mild COVID-19. MiXCR, applied by TCRdb to the 5' RACE reads, yields one record per CDR3 protein. Altogether hundreds of thousands of distinct CDR3 sequences are present, 18% being singletons, with the ten largest covering roughly 12%. Specimen: PBMCs or a T cell subset sorted from them (not recorded which). The receptors derive from an adult woman who had mild COVID-19 (a few samples of this study predate the infection). Cell type and time point are not known. Both conserved end residues are part of each CDR3. D genes are given only for firm matches. Clone size, where shown, is once, few, many, or a class for clones that have expanded.

J	D	V	size	CDR3	DNA
TRBJ2-2	TRBD2	TRBV12-3/TRBV12-4	.	CASSTTGLAGGSGYAGELFF	TGTGCCAGCAGTACCACCGGACTAGCGGGGGGCTCGGGTTATGCCGGGGAGCTGTTTTTT
TRBJ2-1	.	TRBV4-3	few	CASSQQEQPHSYNEQFF	TGCGCCAGCAGCCAGCAGGAACAGCCCCACTCCTACAATGAGCAGTTCTTC
TRBJ2-1	.	TRBV24-1	few	CATSDAGAGTLEQFF	TGTGCCACCAGTGATGCAGGGGCGGGAACCCTCGAACAGTTCTTC
TRBJ2-5	.	TRBV10-3	.	CAISVGPSAAQETQYF	TGTGCCATCAGTGTGGGGCCCTCAGCCGCCCAAGAGACCCAGTACTTC
TRBJ2-7	.	TRBV7-8	.	CASSTSGLSYPNF	TGTGCCAGCAGCACCAGTGGGCTGTCATACCCGAACTTC
TRBJ1-1	TRBD1	TRBV7-9	.	CASSGGGTANTEAFF	TGTGCCAGCAGCGGGGGGGGGACAGCGAACACTGAAGCTTTCTTT
TRBJ2-4	.	TRBV7-9	few	CASSSLGGTIQYF	TGTGCCAGCAGCTCGTTGGGCGGAACAATTCAGTACTTC
TRBJ2-7	.	TRBV9	.	CASSVSGDYEQYF	TGTGCCAGCAGCGTATCAGGGGACTACGAGCAGTACTTC
TRBJ2-3	.	TRBV7-9	many	CASSSVGRDTDTQYF	TGTGCCAGCAGCTCTGTGGGCAGGGACACAGATACGCAGTATTTT
TRBJ2-3	.	TRBV12-3/TRBV12-4	few	CASKIINSHTDTQYF	TGTGCCAGCAAGATCATAAACAGTCACACAGATACGCAGTATTTT
TRBJ1-1	TRBD1	TRBV6-5	.	CASSRDRGLTEAFF	TGTGCCAGCAGTCGGGACAGGGGTCTCACTGAAGCTTTCTTT
TRBJ2-7	.	TRBV4-3	many	CASSQDRDRTYEQYF	TGCGCCAGCAGCCAAGACAGGGACCGAACCTACGAGCAGTACTTC
TRBJ1-1	.	TRBV9	.	CASSVDGGRVPAFF	TGTGCCAGCAGCGTAGACGGGGGGAGGGTCCCGGCTTTCTTT
TRBJ2-6	TRBD1	TRBV24-1	few	CATSDSTGAWGANVLTF	TGTGCCACCAGTGACAGCACAGGGGCGTGGGGGGCCAACGTCCTGACTTTC
TRBJ1-5	.	TRBV7-3	.	CASSLTAHQPQHF	TGTGCCAGCAGCTTAACGGCACATCAGCCCCAGCATTTT
TRBJ2-3	TRBD2	TRBV7-2	.	CASSTTSGATDTQYF	TGTGCCAGCAGCACGACTAGCGGAGCCACAGATACGCAGTATTTT
TRBJ2-7	TRBD1	TRBV7-2	.	CASSSTDRGHTYEQYF	TGTGCCAGCAGCTCCACAGACAGGGGTCATACCTACGAGCAGTACTTC
TRBJ1-6	TRBD1	TRBV20-1	many	CSGRAGGAYNSPLHF	TGCAGTGGGAGGGCAGGGGGCGCCTATAATTCACCCCTCCACTTT
TRBJ1-5	.	TRBV2	many	CASSEGLTVAQPQHF	TGTGCCAGCAGTGAAGGACTGACCGTCGCCCAGCCCCAGCATTTT
TRBJ1-4	TRBD1	TRBV7-9	once	CASSSVDRAHGEKLFF	TGTGCCAGCAGCTCAGTCGACAGGGCCCATGGAGAAAAACTGTTTTTT
TRBJ1-2	TRBD1	TRBV6-6	.	CASSQSIYRGYGYTF	TGTGCCAGCAGTCAGTCAATCTACAGGGGCTATGGCTACACCTTC
TRBJ2-3	.	TRBV6-5	many	CASTHGGPTQYF	TGTGCCAGCACCCACGGGGGGCCGACGCAGTATTTT
TRBJ2-7	.	TRBV3-1	.	CASSQAGVYSYEQYF	TGTGCCAGCAGCCAAGCCGGGGTTTACTCCTACGAGCAGTACTTC
TRBJ2-2	TRBD1	TRBV7-2	few	CASSLRTGGFTGELFF	TGTGCCAGCAGCCTACGGACAGGGGGCTTCACCGGGGAGCTGTTTTTT
TRBJ1-1	.	TRBV12-3/TRBV12-4	.	CASGGLNTEAFF	TGTGCCAGCGGGGGGCTGAACACTGAAGCTTTCTTT
TRBJ2-3	.	TRBV6-2/TRBV6-3	.	CASSYSGTGRTDTQYF	TGTGCCAGCAGTTACTCAGGGACGGGACGCACAGATACGCAGTATTTT
TRBJ2-5	.	TRBV7-8	.	CASSSRPQGQETQYF	TGTGCCAGCAGCTCAAGGCCACAGGGACAAGAGACCCAGTACTTC
TRBJ2-1	TRBD2	TRBV5-6	few	CASSLRLAGADEQFF	TGTGCCAGCAGCTTGAGGCTAGCGGGAGCCGATGAGCAGTTCTTC
TRBJ2-1	TRBD2	TRBV18	.	CASSQGLAVEQFF	TGTGCCAGCTCACAGGGACTAGCGGTTGAGCAGTTCTTC
TRBJ2-1	.	TRBV14	.	CASSQVRGAGNEQFF	TGTGCCAGCAGCCAAGTCCGGGGGGCTGGGAATGAGCAGTTCTTC
TRBJ2-1	.	TRBV4-3	few	CASSQGLQPGPYNEQFF	TGCGCCAGCAGCCAAGGTCTCCAACCGGGTCCCTACAATGAGCAGTTCTTC
TRBJ2-2	TRBD1	TRBV7-9	.	CASSSGTGGHGELFF	TGTGCCAGCAGCTCCGGGACAGGGGGGCACGGGGAGCTGTTTTTT
TRBJ2-5	TRBD1	TRBV7-9	few	CASSFTTGQGETQYF	TGTGCCAGCAGCTTCACGACGGGACAGGGCGAGACCCAGTACTTC
TRBJ2-1	.	TRBV2	.	CASTGDGGDSEQFF	TGTGCCAGCACGGGGGATGGGGGCGATTCGGAGCAGTTCTTC
TRBJ1-5	.	TRBV25-1	.	CASSARGGRQPQHF	TGTGCCAGCAGTGCCCGGGGCGGTCGCCAGCCCCAGCATTTT
TRBJ1-1	TRBD1	TRBV5-1	.	CASSWTGGLNTEAFF	TGCGCCAGCAGCTGGACAGGGGGTCTGAACACTGAAGCTTTCTTT
TRBJ2-7	.	TRBV5-1	.	CASSHGDGGYEQYF	TGCGCCAGCAGTCATGGGGACGGGGGCTACGAGCAGTACTTC
TRBJ1-2	.	TRBV6-5	.	CASGQSHGYTF	TGTGCCAGCGGACAATCCCATGGCTACACCTTC
TRBJ2-2	.	TRBV7-2	.	CASSSFGVGTGELFF	TGTGCCAGCAGCTCTTTTGGGGTCGGCACCGGGGAGCTGTTTTTT
TRBJ2-1	TRBD2	TRBV12-3/TRBV12-4	.	CASSSVDAGESYNEQFF	TGTGCCAGCAGTTCCGTTGATGCGGGAGAGTCCTACAATGAGCAGTTCTTC